The clone carrying this T cell receptor beta chain was counted many times. Its antigen remains unidentified. The CDR3 contains 11 residues. V was shortened by 5 bases and J by 6 bases, with 5 bases between the two germline ends. These data come from a study of breast tumors, draining lymph nodes, adjacent tissues. Study-wide findings and caveats: Luminal-like breast cancer showed significantly greater tumor-nontumor repertoire similarity than basal-like breast cancer did. Findings are consistent with lymph node origin and intratumoral expansion of most tumor T cells.

Axillary draining lymph nodes of breast cancer patients supplied the node samples. MiXCR, applied by TCRdb to the multiplex PCR reads, yields one record per CDR3 protein. Of approximately 100,000 distinct CDR3 sequences detected, around 30% appear once; the ten largest clones hold around 5.9%. The sequencing input was axillary lymph node tissue. V usage is TRBV12-3 or TRBV12-4 and J usage is TRBJ2-1, with D uncertain. The sequence derives from a female donor with breast cancer. Some clones in this sample may be carry-over from other donors' samples. The CDR3 loop reads CASSRVNEQFF. The CDR3 DNA is TGTGCCAGCAGTCGGGTCAATGAGCAGTTCTTC.